Listed below are T cell receptor beta chains from one sample, sequenced in a study of CD8 T cells in Susac syndrome. TCRdb reanalysed the immunoSEQ multiplex PCR reads using MiXCR and keeps one entry per CDR3 protein. The repertoire includes around 150,000 distinct CDR3 sequences, around 94% of them detected once, and roughly 0.15% sits in the top ten. Input material: CD4+ T cells from PBMCs. The receptors were gathered from a human donor in good health. CDR3s include the opening cysteine and the closing phenylalanine or tryptophan. A D gene is named only where the DNA matches it firmly.

V: TRBV15
J: TRBJ2-2
D: NA
CDR3: CATSRSAGELFF
DNA: TGTGCCACCAGCAGGTCCGCCGGGGAGCTGTTTTTT

V: TRBV7-9
J: TRBJ2-7
D: TRBD1
CDR3: CASSSDRGHRYEQYF
DNA: TGTGCCAGCAGCTCTGACAGGGGGCATAGGTACGAGCAGTACTTC

V: TRBV20-1
J: TRBJ1-5
D: TRBD1
CDR3: CSARDTLLGTGGQPQHF
DNA: TGCAGTGCTAGGGATACTCTCCTCGGGACAGGAGGTCAGCCCCAGCATTTT

V: TRBV4-3
J: TRBJ1-4
D: TRBD1
CDR3: CASSQDFTQGDEKLFF
DNA: TGCGCCAGCAGCCAAGATTTCACCCAGGGGGACGAAAAACTGTTTTTT

V: TRBV15
J: TRBJ1-5
D: NA
CDR3: CATTRGADSNQPQHF
DNA: TGTGCCACCACCCGTGGGGCCGACAGCAATCAGCCCCAGCATTTT

V: TRBV9
J: TRBJ2-1
D: NA
CDR3: CASSVGHYNEQFF
DNA: TGTGCCAGCAGCGTAGGGCATTACAATGAGCAGTTCTTC

V: TRBV7-8
J: TRBJ1-2
D: TRBD1
CDR3: CASSRGQGSFYGYTF
DNA: TGTGCCAGCAGCCGGGGACAGGGATCCTTCTATGGCTACACCTTC

V: TRBV12-3/TRBV12-4
J: TRBJ2-7
D: NA
CDR3: CASRTDSGTYEQYF
DNA: TGTGCCAGCAGAACGGACAGCGGAACCTACGAGCAGTACTTC

V: TRBV29-1
J: TRBJ2-5
D: NA
CDR3: CSVGQTYQETQYF
DNA: TGCAGCGTTGGCCAGACCTACCAAGAGACCCAGTACTTC

V: TRBV11-1
J: TRBJ2-7
D: TRBD1
CDR3: CASSLEDRGSEQYF
DNA: TGTGCCAGCAGCCTTGAGGACAGGGGGTCCGAGCAGTACTTC

V: TRBV7-9
J: TRBJ2-5
D: NA
CDR3: CASSLEVSTQYF
DNA: TGTGCCAGCAGCTTAGAAGTGTCGACCCAGTACTTC